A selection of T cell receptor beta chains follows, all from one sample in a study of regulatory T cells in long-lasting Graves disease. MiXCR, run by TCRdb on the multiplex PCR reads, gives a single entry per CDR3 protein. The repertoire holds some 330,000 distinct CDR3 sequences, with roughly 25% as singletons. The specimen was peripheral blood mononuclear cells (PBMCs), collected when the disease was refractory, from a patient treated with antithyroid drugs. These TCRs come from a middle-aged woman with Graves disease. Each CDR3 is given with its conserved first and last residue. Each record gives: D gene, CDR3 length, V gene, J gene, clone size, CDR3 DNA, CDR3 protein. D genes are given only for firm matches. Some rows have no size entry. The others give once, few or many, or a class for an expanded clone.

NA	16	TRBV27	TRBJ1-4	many	TGCGCCAGCAGCCAACTCAGGGGTGAGGGATCAGAAAAACTGTTTTTT	CASSQLRGEGSEKLFF
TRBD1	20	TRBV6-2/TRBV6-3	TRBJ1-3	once	TGTGCCAGCAGCCCCCCCCCTGTTTTGACAGGGGGCAACTCTGGAAACACCATATATTTT	CASSPPPVLTGGNSGNTIYF
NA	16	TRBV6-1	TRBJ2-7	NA	TGTGCCAGCAGTGAATCCCTCGTTGGGGCCCACTACGAGCAGTACTTC	CASSESLVGAHYEQYF
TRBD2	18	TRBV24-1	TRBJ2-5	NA	TGTGCCACCAGTGATTTTTCCCTAAAACTAGCGGGAGAAGAGACCCAGTACTTC	CATSDFSLKLAGEETQYF
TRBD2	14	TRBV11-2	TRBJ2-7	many	TGTGCCAGCAGCCGGGGACTAGCTGTCGACGAGCAGTACTTC	CASSRGLAVDEQYF
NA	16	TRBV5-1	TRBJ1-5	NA	TGCGCCAGCAGCTTGGGCCCGGACAGAAACAATCAGCCCCAGCATTTT	CASSLGPDRNNQPQHF
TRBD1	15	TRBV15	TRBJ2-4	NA	TGTGCCACCAGCAAACGGACAGGGTCAGAAAACATTCAGTACTTC	CATSKRTGSENIQYF
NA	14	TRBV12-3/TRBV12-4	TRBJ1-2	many	TGTGCCAGCAGTTTAAAGAGGAAGGGAGGCGGCTACACCTTC	CASSLKRKGGGYTF
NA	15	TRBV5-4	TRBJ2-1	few	TGTGCCAGCAGCTTGGATCTAGCCCCGGGGGATGAGCAGTTCTTC	CASSLDLAPGDEQFF
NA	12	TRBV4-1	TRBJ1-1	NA	TGCGCCAGCAGCCAGGGGGGGCCTGAAGCTTTCTTT	CASSQGGPEAFF
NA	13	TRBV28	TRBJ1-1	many	TGTGCCAGCAAAACTGACTGGAACACTGAAGCTTTCTTT	CASKTDWNTEAFF
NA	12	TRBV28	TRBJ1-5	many	TGTGCCAGCAGTGCTGGGTATCAGCCCCAGCATTTT	CASSAGYQPQHF
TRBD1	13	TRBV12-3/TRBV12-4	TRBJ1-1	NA	TGTGCCGCCCGACAGGGATGGGCCACTGGAGCTTTCTTT	CAARQGWATGAFF
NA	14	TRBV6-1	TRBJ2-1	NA	TGTGCCAGCAGTATAGACAGGCGGTACAATGAGCAGTTCTTC	CASSIDRRYNEQFF
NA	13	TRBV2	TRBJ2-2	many	TGTGCCAGCATCGGGACATCCACCGGGGAGCTGTTTTTT	CASIGTSTGELFF
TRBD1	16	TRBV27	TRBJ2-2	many	TGTGCCAGCAGCCAAAGGACAGGGGGCCGCACCGGGGAGCTGTTTTTT	CASSQRTGGRTGELFF
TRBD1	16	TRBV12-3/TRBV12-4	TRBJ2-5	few	TGTGCCAGCAGCTCCGGATGGGGACAGGGCCAAGAGACCCAGTACTTC	CASSSGWGQGQETQYF
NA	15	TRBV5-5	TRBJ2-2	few	TGTGCCAGCAGCCCCCCAATTACCGGAACCGGGGAGCTGTTTTTT	CASSPPITGTGELFF
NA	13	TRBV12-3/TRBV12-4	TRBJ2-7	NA	TGTGCCGTTGGCGCGGGGATCTCCTACGAGCAGTACTTC	CAVGAGISYEQYF
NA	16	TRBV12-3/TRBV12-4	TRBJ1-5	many	TGTGCCAGCAGTTTGGCAGGTCCCTATAGCAATCAGCCCCAGCATTTT	CASSLAGPYSNQPQHF
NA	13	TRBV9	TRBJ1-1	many	TGTGCCAGCAGCGTAGCGCCGAACACTGAAGCTTTCTTT	CASSVAPNTEAFF